This passage covers 30 T cell receptor beta chains from one sample sequenced in a study of metastatic and nonmetastatic thyroid tumors. Patients underwent thyroid surgery, and none had received any treatment before it. TCRdb ran MiXCR on the PCR reads. The table lists about 9,600 clones, more than 25% of them singletons. The material sequenced was tumor tissue. The receptors here all came from a female donor with papillary thyroid cancer or a benign thyroid nodule (not recorded which). Some clones in this sample may be carry-over from other donors' samples.

Here the CDR3 DNA reads TGTGCCAGCAACTTAGTCAATGAGCAGTTCTTC. Protein product: CASNLVNEQFF. V usage is TRBV6-1 and J usage is TRBJ2-1; D is unclear. Trimming removed 7 bases from V and 6 bases from J, with 7 bases in between. CDR1 and CDR2 (germline): MNHNS, SASEGT. This CDR3 is 11 amino acids long.

J is TRBJ1-2 and V is TRBV30; D not certain. This CDR3 comprises 12 residues. Per the germline V gene, CDR1 is GTSNPN and CDR2 is SVGIG (reference sequence). Trimming took 2 bases from V and 4 from J, leaving 8 bases between them. CDR3 in DNA: TGTGCCTGGAGTACGGGCTTCTATGGCTACACCTTC. This codes for CAWSTGFYGYTF.

This clone has more than one count but fewer than ten. The V call is TRBV28, the J call TRBJ1-1, with 9 bases identical to TRBD1. Germline assignment: CDR1 MDHEN and CDR2 SYDVKM. The CDR3 spans 17 residues. V gave up 3 bases and J gave up 1 base; unmatched junction bases: 9. CDR3 sequence: CASSFTGGPIQNTEAFF. The CDR3 bases are TGTGCCAGCAGTTTTACAGGGGGCCCCATCCAGAACACTGAAGCTTTCTTT.

The rearrangement joins TRBV9 to TRBJ2-6; D possibly corresponds to TRBD2 (5 bases). CDR3 length equals 16 residues. Germline V lookup: CDR1 SGDLS, CDR2 YYNGEE. The V and J ends lost 4 bases and 1 base respectively, with 12 bases between them. The DNA for the CDR3 is TGTGCCAGCAGCCCCACCTCGGGGTCTGGGGCCAACGTCCTGACTTTC. It yields the protein CASSPTSGSGANVLTF.

By sample share, this clone is medium-sized. The chain carries TRBV10-3 and TRBJ2-6; unclear D gene. Germline CDR1 is ENHRY and CDR2 is SYGVKD. V dropped 4 bases and J dropped 0 bases, with 7 bases sitting between them. CDR3 length equals 15 residues. In DNA form, the CDR3 reads TGTGCCATCAGTGCAGAACCCTCTGGGGCCAACGTCCTGACTTTC. Encoded protein: CAISAEPSGANVLTF.

The chain recombines TRBV28 with TRBJ2-1; no clear D. Trimming cost V 3 bases and J 7 bases, with 7 bases left between them. Germline assignment: CDR1 MDHEN and CDR2 SYDVKM. The CDR3 runs 12 residues. The CDR3 reads CASSLRRNEQFF. The CDR3 nucleotides are TGTGCCAGCAGTTTGAGGCGGAATGAGCAGTTCTTC.

V gene TRBV18 combines with J gene TRBJ1-2; 8 bases match TRBD1. The CDR3 length is 12 residues. The V gene end was trimmed by 6 bases and the J gene end by 6 bases; junction bases not matched to a gene: 3. CDR1 KGHSH and CDR2 LQKENI come from the germline V gene. The CDR3 DNA reads TGTGCCAGCTCCGGGACAGGCGATGGCTACACCTTC. This translates into CASSGTGDGYTF.

This clone was seen more than once but under ten times. This chain links TRBV2 with TRBJ1-2, with D tentatively TRBD1 (6 bases). This CDR3 is 14 amino acids long. Germline-derived CDR1 and CDR2 are SNHLY and FYNNEI. Here the CDR3 DNA reads TGTACCAACAGTGAGTCCGGGACACACTATGGCTACACCTTC. Its protein product is CTNSESGTHYGYTF.

This clone ranks as medium-sized. Other DNA sequences in this sample translate to the same CDR3. The genes are TRBV6-1 and TRBJ2-7; 7 positions agree with TRBD2. The V gene's germline CDR1 is MNHNS and CDR2 SASEGT. With 1 base clipped from V and 6 bases from J, the junction kept 12 bases outside the gene matches. The CDR3 loop spans 16 amino acids. The CDR3 region is CASSEVGGSDLSEQYF. DNA of the CDR3: TGTGCCAGCAGTGAAGTGGGCGGGAGCGACCTCTCCGAGCAGTACTTC.

By sample share, this clone is medium-sized. V gene TRBV27 combines with J gene TRBJ2-5, with D possibly TRBD1 on 5 matching bases. CDR1 MNHEY and CDR2 SMNVEV come from the germline V gene (reference sequence). There are 14 residues in the CDR3. V shed 6 bases and J shed 7 bases, with 18 bases lying between them. Here the CDR3 reads CASSPTQGSGTQYF. In nucleotides, the CDR3 is TGTGCCAGCAGCCCGACGCAGGGATCGGGGACCCAGTACTTC.

By share, this clone counts as medium-sized. The J gene is TRBJ2-1, the V gene TRBV7-6; tentative D call: TRBD2 (5 bases). This CDR3 region has 17 residues. Trimming shortened V by 1 base and J by 2 bases, and 15 bases separated the two germline ends. Germline assignment: CDR1 SGHVS and CDR2 FNYEAQ. CDR3 in amino acids: CASSLGETSLPYNEQFF. In DNA form, the CDR3 reads TGTGCCAGCAGCTTAGGAGAAACTAGTTTACCCTACAATGAGCAGTTCTTC.

This clone is classed as medium-sized. This rearrangement joins TRBV7-9 to TRBJ2-1; weak D call: TRBD1 (8 bases). This CDR3 has 14 residues. Germline V gene sequence: CDR1 SEHNR, CDR2 FQNEAQ (reference sequence). V lost 5 bases and J 7 bases, leaving 15 bases between the germline ends. The CDR3 loop reads CASSPKQGGNEQFF. The CDR3 DNA reads TGTGCCAGCAGCCCGAAACAGGGGGGGAATGAGCAGTTCTTC.

The J gene is TRBJ1-1, the V gene TRBV6-1; tentative D call: TRBD1 (6 bases). The germline CDR1 and CDR2 sequences are MNHNS and SASEGT. V was cut by 6 bases and J by 1 base, with 12 bases left in between. This CDR3 has 14 residues. In nucleotides, the CDR3 is TGTGCCAGCAGCCACGGACAGACGAACACTGAAGCTTTCTTT. Encoded protein: CASSHGQTNTEAFF.

This clone was recorded a few times. Other DNA sequences in the sample encode the same CDR3. The V and J genes are TRBV7-9 and TRBJ2-5; D not certain. Germline assignment: CDR1 SEHNR and CDR2 FQNEAQ (reference sequence). V gave up 0 bases and J gave up 9 bases, with 11 bases separating them. The CDR3 loop spans 13 amino acids. CDR3 nucleotides: TGTGCCAGCAGCTTAGCCCTATCGGGTGCCCAGTACTTC. This translates into CASSLALSGAQYF.

This clone is labeled as medium-sized (0.01 to 0.1%). The rearrangement uses TRBV7-2 and TRBJ2-5; 16 bases line up with TRBD2. Germline trimming cut 2 bases from V and 5 bases from J; bases unmatched to any gene: 14. CDR1 is SGHTA, CDR2 FQGNSA, per germline. The CDR3 consists of 20 residues. The CDR3 loop reads CASSLLASGTSGRAGETQYF. As DNA, the CDR3 is TGTGCCAGCAGCTTATTGGCGTCCGGGACTAGCGGGAGGGCCGGGGAGACCCAGTACTTC.

To note about this clone: Compared with germline, one end of the junction differs, possibly owing to a read error. The chain uses TRBV28 and TRBJ2-4, with TRBD1 identical over 10 bases. The CDR3 extends over 16 amino acids. Germline V gene data show CDR1 as MDHEN and CDR2 as SYDVKM. The CDR3 DNA follows: TGTGCAAGCAGTGAGACAGGGGGCACAGCCAAAAACATTGAGTACTTC. Translating gives CASSETGGTAKNIEYF.

In DNA form, the CDR3 reads TGTGCCAGCAGTAAGGAACCGCGACTATCGGGAGGGCCGTCAGAGACCCAGTACTTC. Amino acid sequence: CASSKEPRLSGGPSETQYF. The chain recombines TRBV6-1 with TRBJ2-5, with 8 positions matching TRBD2. Trimming cost V 5 bases and J 4 bases; bases outside gene matches: 21. CDR3 length: 19 amino acids. CDR1 is MNHNS and CDR2 is SASEGT in the germline V gene.

This clone is termed medium-sized (0.01 to 0.1%). The rearrangement joins TRBV28 to TRBJ1-4; perhaps TRBD1 as D (5 bases). Between the trimmed V and J ends, which lost 0 bases and 4 bases, there was a span of 9 bases. CDR3 length equals 15 residues. Germline assignment: CDR1 MDHEN and CDR2 SYDVKM. CDR3 DNA: TGTGCCAGCAGTTTATGGTCAGGGAGTAATGAAAAACTGTTTTTT. This sequence encodes CASSLWSGSNEKLFF.

This clone came up a few times. This chain uses TRBV2 with TRBJ2-1, with D uncertain. Germline CDR1 is SNHLY and CDR2 is FYNNEI. The CDR3 extends over 13 amino acids. V was cut by 5 bases and J by 8 bases, with 13 bases left in between. The CDR3 DNA reads as TGTGCCAGCAGTAGACCCTTTACTGATGAGCAGTTCTTC. Protein product: CASSRPFTDEQFF.

The rearrangement uses TRBV7-3 and TRBJ2-1; 8 bases are shared with TRBD2. The ends lost 1 base at V and 7 bases at J; junction bases unmatched: 9. This CDR3 is built from 16 residues. Germline CDR1 and CDR2: SGHTA and FQGTGA. The CDR3 sequence is CASSLSSGGPVNEQFF. The CDR3 DNA reads TGTGCCAGCAGCTTAAGTTCGGGAGGGCCAGTGAATGAGCAGTTCTTC.

This rearrangement joins TRBV20-1 to TRBJ1-1; D remains unclear. Trimming removed 6 bases from V and 11 bases from J, with 16 bases in between. CDR3 length equals 11 residues. Per the germline V gene, CDR1 is DFQATT and CDR2 is SNEGSKA (reference sequence). In DNA, the CDR3 is TGCAGTGCCCACTCGGGCAAATGGGCTTTCTTT. Residues: CSAHSGKWAFF.

V gene TRBV10-1 combines with J gene TRBJ2-7; D uncertain. The CDR3 totals 14 residues. Germline V CDR1 and CDR2: WNHNN, SYGVQD (reference sequence). Trimming pared 5 bases from V and 1 base from J, leaving 12 bases between. CDR3: CASSPIGPSYEQYF. In DNA, the CDR3 is TGCGCCAGCAGTCCTATCGGGCCTTCCTACGAGCAGTACTTC.

V usage is TRBV20-1 and J usage is TRBJ2-2; 13 bases line up with TRBD2. The ends lost 6 bases at V and 0 bases at J; junction bases unmatched: 10. The CDR3 is 18 residues long. The V gene's germline CDR1 is DFQATT and CDR2 SNEGSKA (reference sequence). CDR3 DNA: TGCAGTGCAAGACCCACTAGCGGGAGGGCCTCGAACACCGGGGAGCTGTTTTTT. Residues: CSARPTSGRASNTGELFF.

This chain uses TRBV7-2 with TRBJ1-6, with unresolved D. Between the trimmed V and J ends, which lost 5 bases and 4 bases, there was a span of 9 bases. Germline V CDR1 and CDR2: SGHTA, FQGNSA. This CDR3 has 14 residues. CDR3 sequence: CASSLTRYNSPLHF. The CDR3 DNA sequence: TGTGCCAGCAGCCTGACACGATATAATTCACCCCTCCACTTT.

This clone was seen only a few times. The rearrangement links TRBV30 to TRBJ2-7; 7 positions agree with TRBD1. V shed 4 bases, J shed 3 bases, and the junction held 6 bases outside the gene matches. CDR1 is GTSNPN, CDR2 SVGIG, per germline (reference sequence). CDR3 size: 13 residues. For the CDR3, the DNA is TGTGCCTGGAAGAGGGGGCGAGGCTACGAGCAGTACTTC. Amino acids: CAWKRGRGYEQYF.

The chain couples TRBV6-9 to TRBJ1-1, with unresolved D. This CDR3 contains 13 residues. Trimming left V 5 bases short and J 3 bases short, with 10 bases between. The germline CDR1 and CDR2 sequences are MNHGY and SVAAGI. The CDR3 nucleotides read TGTGCCAGCAGTATTCGTCTGGACACTGAAGCTTTCTTT. It specifies CASSIRLDTEAFF.

This clone ranks as medium-sized. The chain employs TRBV7-9 and TRBJ1-3; D possibly corresponds to TRBD1 (6 bases). The ends were cut back, 2 bases at V and 4 bases at J, with 12 bases in the middle. Germline V gene lookup returns CDR1 SEHNR and CDR2 FQNEAQ (reference sequence). The CDR3 has 15 amino acids. CDR3 amino acids: CASSLSVGGGNTIYF. In DNA form, the CDR3 reads TGTGCCAGCAGCTTAAGTGTGGGGGGCGGAAACACCATATATTTT.

This clone rates as medium-sized. The chain uses TRBV6-1 and TRBJ2-1, with a tentative D call TRBD1 (6 bases). Germline CDR1 reads MNHNS; CDR2 reads SASEGT. CDR3 size: 14 residues. The germline V and J ends were trimmed by 1 base and 4 bases, with 8 bases remaining between them. As DNA, the CDR3 is TGTGCCAGCAGTGAAGACAGGGCGTACAATGAGCAGTTCTTC. This codes for CASSEDRAYNEQFF.

This clone rates as medium-sized (0.01 to 0.1%). This chain connects TRBV20-1 to TRBJ2-3, with 8 bases lining up with TRBD2. This CDR3 is built from 13 residues. Germline V gives CDR1 DFQATT, CDR2 SNEGSKA (reference sequence). Germline trimming cut 4 bases from V and 0 bases from J; bases unmatched to any gene: 0. CDR3 amino acids: CSATSGSTDTQYF. The CDR3 nucleotides are TGCAGTGCTACTAGCGGGAGCACAGATACGCAGTATTTT.

The V gene is TRBV5-1, the J gene TRBJ2-3, with TRBD2 matching over 7 bases. With V trimmed by 1 base and J by 6 bases, 14 bases remained unmatched. This CDR3 contains 17 residues. Germline-derived CDR1 and CDR2 are SGHRS and YFSETQ. This CDR3 reads CASSLQPTGGEGDTQYF. The CDR3, as DNA: TGCGCCAGCAGCTTGCAACCGACGGGTGGGGAGGGGGATACGCAGTATTTT.